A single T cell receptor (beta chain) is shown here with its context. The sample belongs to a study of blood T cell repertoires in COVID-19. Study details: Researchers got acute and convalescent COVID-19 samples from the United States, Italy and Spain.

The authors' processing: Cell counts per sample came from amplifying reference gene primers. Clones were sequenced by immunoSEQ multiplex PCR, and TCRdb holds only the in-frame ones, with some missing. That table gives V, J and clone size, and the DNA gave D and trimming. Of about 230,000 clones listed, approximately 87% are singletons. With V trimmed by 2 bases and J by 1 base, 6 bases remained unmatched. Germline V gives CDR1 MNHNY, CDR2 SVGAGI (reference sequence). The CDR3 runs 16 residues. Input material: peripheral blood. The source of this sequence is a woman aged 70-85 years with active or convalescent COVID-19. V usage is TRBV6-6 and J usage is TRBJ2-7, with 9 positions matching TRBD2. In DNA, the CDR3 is TGTGCCAGCAGTTACCCTAGCGGGGCTATATCCTACGAGCAGTACTTC. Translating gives CASSYPSGAISYEQYF.